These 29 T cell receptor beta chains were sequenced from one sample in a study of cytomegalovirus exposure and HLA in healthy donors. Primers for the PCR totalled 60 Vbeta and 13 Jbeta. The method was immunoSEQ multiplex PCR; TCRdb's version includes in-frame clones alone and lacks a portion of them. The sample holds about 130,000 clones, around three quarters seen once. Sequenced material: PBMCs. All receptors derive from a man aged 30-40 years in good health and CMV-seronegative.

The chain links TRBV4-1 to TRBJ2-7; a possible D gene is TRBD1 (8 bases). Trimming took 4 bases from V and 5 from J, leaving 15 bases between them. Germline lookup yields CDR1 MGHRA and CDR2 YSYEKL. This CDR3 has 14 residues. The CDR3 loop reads CASSRTGGADEQYF. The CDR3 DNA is TGCGCCAGCAGCCGAACAGGGGGGGCGGACGAGCAGTACTTC.

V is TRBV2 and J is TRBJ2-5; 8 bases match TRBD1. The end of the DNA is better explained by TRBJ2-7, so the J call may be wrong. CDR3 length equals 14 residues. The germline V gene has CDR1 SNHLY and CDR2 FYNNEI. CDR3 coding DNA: TGTGCCAGCAGTCGGGGACAGGTGGCCTACGAGCAGTACTTC. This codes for CASSRGQVAYEQYF.

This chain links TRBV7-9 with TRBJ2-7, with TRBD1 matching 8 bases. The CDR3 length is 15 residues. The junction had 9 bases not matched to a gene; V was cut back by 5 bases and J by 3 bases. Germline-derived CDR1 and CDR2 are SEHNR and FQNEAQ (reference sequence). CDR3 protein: CASSQGTGRLYEQYF. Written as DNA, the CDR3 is TGTGCCAGCAGCCAGGGGACAGGAAGACTCTACGAGCAGTACTTC.

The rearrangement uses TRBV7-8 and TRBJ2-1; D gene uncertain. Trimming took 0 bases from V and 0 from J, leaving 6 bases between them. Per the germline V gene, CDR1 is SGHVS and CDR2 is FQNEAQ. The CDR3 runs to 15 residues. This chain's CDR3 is CASSLALFSYNEQFF. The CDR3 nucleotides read TGTGCCAGCAGCTTAGCCCTTTTCTCCTACAATGAGCAGTTCTTC.

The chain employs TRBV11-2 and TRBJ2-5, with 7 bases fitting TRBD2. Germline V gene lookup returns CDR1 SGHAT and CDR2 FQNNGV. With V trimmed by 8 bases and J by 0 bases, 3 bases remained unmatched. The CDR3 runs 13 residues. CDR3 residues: CASWGGYQETQYF. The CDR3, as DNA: TGTGCCAGCTGGGGGGGGTACCAAGAGACCCAGTACTTC.

This chain's CDR3 is CATDGGSETQYF. CDR3 DNA sequence: TGTGCCACCGACGGGGGGTCAGAGACCCAGTACTTC. This chain connects TRBV19 to TRBJ2-5; 7 positions agree with TRBD2. Germline V lookup: CDR1 LNHDA, CDR2 SQIVND (reference sequence). J gave up 4 bases and V 10 bases, and 6 bases lay outside the gene matches. This CDR3 comprises 12 residues.

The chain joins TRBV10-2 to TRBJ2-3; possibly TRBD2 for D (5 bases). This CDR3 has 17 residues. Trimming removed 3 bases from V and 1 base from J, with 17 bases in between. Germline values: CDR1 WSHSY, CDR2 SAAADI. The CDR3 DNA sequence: TGCGCCAGCAGTGACCTACCTCAACCCGGGGGCACAGATACGCAGTATTTT. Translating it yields CASSDLPQPGGTDTQYF.

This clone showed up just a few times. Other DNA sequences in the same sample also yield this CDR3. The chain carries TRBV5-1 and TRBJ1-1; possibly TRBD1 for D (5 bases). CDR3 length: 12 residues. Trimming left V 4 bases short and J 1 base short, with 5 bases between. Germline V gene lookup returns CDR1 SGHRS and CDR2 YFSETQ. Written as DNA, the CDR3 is TGCGCCAGCAGCCAGGGGAACACTGAAGCTTTCTTT. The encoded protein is CASSQGNTEAFF.

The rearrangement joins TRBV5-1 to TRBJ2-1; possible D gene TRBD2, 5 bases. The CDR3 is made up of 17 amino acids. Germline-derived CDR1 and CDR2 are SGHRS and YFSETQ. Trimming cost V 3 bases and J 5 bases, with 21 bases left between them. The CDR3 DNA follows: TGCGCCAGCAGCTGGGGAGAAATAGCCCCGAAGCACAATGAGCAGTTCTTC. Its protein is CASSWGEIAPKHNEQFF. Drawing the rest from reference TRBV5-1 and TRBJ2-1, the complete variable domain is KAGVTQTPRYLIKTRGQQVTLSCSPISGHRSVSWYQQTPGQGLQFLFEYFSETQRNKGNFPGRFSGRQFSNSRSEMNVSTLELGDSALYLCASSWGEIAPKHNEQFFGPGTRLTVL.

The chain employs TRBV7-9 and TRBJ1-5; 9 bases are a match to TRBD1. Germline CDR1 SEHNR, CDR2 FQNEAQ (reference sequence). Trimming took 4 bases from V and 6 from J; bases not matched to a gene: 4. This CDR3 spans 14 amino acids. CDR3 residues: CASSSGQGSQPQHF. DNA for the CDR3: TGTGCCAGCAGCTCCGGACAGGGGAGTCAGCCCCAGCATTTT.

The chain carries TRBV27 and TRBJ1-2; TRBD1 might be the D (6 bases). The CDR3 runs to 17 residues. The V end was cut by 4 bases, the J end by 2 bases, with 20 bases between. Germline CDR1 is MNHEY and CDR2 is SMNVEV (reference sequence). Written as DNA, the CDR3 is TGTGCCAGCAGTTCGGAAAGAAGCGGACAGAGAAACTATGGCTACACCTTC. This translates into CASSSERSGQRNYGYTF.

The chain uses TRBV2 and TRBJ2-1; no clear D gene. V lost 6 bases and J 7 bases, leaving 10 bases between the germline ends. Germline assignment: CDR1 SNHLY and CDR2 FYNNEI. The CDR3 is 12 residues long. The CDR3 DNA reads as TGTGCCAGCAGCACAGAGCAAAATGAGCAGTTCTTC. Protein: CASSTEQNEQFF.

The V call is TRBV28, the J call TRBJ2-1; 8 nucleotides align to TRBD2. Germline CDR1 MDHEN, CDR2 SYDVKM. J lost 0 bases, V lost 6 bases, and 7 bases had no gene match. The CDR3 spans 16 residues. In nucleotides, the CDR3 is TGTGCCAGCAGCTCGATAGCGGGACTCTCCTACAATGAGCAGTTCTTC. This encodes CASSSIAGLSYNEQFF. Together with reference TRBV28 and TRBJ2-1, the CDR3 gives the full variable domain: DVKVTQSSRYLVKRTGEKVFLECVQDMDHENMFWYRQDPGLGLRLIYFSYDVKMKEKGDIPEGYSVSREKKERFSLILESASTNQTSMYLCASSSIAGLSYNEQFFGPGTRLTVL.

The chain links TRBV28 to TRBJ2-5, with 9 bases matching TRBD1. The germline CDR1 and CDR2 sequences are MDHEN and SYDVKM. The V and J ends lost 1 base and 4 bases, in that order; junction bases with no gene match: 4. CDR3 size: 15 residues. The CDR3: CASSLYRGRIETQYF. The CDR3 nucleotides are TGTGCCAGCAGTTTATACAGGGGGCGTATAGAGACCCAGTACTTC.

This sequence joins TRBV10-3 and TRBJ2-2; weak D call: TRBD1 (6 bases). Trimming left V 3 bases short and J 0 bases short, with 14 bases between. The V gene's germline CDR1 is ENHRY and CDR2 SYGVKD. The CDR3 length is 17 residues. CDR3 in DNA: TGTGCCATCAGTGACCTCTTGACAGGCACGAACACCGGGGAGCTGTTTTTT. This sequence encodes CAISDLLTGTNTGELFF.

The CDR3 DNA reads TGTGCCAGCAGTTTCCGAGAGACCCAGTACTTC. Its protein is CASSFRETQYF. This chain links TRBV28 with TRBJ2-5; D gene unclear. Trimming took 3 bases from V and 4 from J, leaving 3 bases between them. The CDR3 sequence is 11 residues long. Germline loops: CDR1 MDHEN, CDR2 SYDVKM.

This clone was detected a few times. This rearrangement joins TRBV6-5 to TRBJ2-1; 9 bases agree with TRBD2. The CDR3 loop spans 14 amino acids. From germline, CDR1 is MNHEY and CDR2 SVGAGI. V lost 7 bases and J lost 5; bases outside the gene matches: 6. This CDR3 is CASNRLADNNEQFF. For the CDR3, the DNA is TGTGCCAGCAATCGACTAGCGGATAACAATGAGCAGTTCTTC.

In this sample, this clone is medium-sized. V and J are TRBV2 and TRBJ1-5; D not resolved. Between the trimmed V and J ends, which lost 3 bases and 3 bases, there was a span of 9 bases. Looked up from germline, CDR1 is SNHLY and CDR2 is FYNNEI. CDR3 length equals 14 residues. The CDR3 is CASSDTGNNQPQHF. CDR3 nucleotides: TGTGCCAGCAGTGATACGGGTAACAATCAGCCCCAGCATTTT.

The CDR3 nucleotides read TGCGCCAGCTTTGCAGGTTCGGCAGATACGCAGTATTTT. Its translation is CASFAGSADTQYF. The V gene is TRBV5-1, the J gene TRBJ2-3, with unresolved D. The ends were cut back, 7 bases at V and 4 bases at J, with 13 bases in the middle. CDR3 length: 13 amino acids. CDR1 and CDR2 (germline): SGHRS, YFSETQ.

The CDR3 loop reads CASSPNDIAGGSQPQHF. In nucleotides, the CDR3 is TGTGCCAGCTCACCAAACGACATAGCTGGGGGCTCTCAGCCCCAGCATTTT. The chain employs TRBV18 and TRBJ1-5, with D tentatively TRBD1 (6 bases). CDR3 length: 17 residues. V shed 2 bases and J shed 6 bases, with 20 bases lying between them. Looked up from germline, CDR1 is KGHSH and CDR2 is LQKENI.

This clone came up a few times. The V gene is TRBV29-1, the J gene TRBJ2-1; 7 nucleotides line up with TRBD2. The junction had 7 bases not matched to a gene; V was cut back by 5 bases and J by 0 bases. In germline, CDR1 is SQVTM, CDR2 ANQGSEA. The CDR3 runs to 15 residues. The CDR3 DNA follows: TGCAGCGTTTATGACTGGACTAGCTCCTACAATGAGCAGTTCTTC. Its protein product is CSVYDWTSSYNEQFF.

The CDR3 loop reads CASSLSPHSGANVLTF. As DNA, the CDR3 is TGTGCCAGCAGTTTATCCCCCCACTCTGGGGCCAACGTCCTGACTTTC. This chain uses TRBV28 with TRBJ2-6; D unclear. From germline, CDR1 is MDHEN and CDR2 SYDVKM. This CDR3 comprises 16 residues. V lost 1 base, J lost 0 bases, and 7 bases lay in between.

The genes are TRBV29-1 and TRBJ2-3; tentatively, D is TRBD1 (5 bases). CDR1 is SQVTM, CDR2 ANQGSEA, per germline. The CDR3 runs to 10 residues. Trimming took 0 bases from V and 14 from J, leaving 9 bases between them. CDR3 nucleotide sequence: TGCAGCGTTGAAGACAGGGTTGGGTATTTT. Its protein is CSVEDRVGYF.

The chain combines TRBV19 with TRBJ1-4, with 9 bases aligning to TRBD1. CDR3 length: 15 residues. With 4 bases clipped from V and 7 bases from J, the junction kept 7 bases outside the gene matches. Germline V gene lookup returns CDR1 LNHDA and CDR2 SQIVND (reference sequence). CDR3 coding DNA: TGTGCCAGTAGTAAACTCCGGGACAGGGTTGAAAAACTGTTTTTT. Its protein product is CASSKLRDRVEKLFF.

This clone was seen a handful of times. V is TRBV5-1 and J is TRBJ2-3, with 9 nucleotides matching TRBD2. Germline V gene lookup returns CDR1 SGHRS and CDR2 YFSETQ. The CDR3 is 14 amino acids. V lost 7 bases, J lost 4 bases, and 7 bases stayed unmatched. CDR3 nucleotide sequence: TGCGCCAGCTCCTTAGCGGGGGTGGCAGATACGCAGTATTTT. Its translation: CASSLAGVADTQYF.

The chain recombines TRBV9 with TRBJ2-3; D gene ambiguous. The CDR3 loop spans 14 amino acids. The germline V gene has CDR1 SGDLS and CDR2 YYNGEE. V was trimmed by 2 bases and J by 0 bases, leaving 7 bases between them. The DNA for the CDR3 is TGTGCCAGCAGCGTCCAGCGAAGCACAGATACGCAGTATTTT. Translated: CASSVQRSTDTQYF.

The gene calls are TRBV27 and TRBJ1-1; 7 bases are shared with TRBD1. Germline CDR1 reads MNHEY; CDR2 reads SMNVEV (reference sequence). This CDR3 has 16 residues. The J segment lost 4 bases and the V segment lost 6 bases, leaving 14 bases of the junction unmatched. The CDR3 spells CASRTNRGVGVTEAFF. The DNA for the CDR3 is TGTGCCAGCAGGACCAACAGGGGTGTCGGCGTCACTGAAGCTTTCTTT.

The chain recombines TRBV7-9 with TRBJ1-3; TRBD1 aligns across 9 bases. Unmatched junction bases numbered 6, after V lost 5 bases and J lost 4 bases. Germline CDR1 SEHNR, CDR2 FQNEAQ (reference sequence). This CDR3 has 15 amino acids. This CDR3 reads CASSPRQGVGNTIYF. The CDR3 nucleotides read TGTGCCAGCAGCCCTAGACAGGGGGTAGGAAACACCATATATTTT.

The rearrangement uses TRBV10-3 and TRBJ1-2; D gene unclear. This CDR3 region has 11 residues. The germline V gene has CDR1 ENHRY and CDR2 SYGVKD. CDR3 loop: CAAGSGYGYTF. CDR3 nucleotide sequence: TGTGCGGCCGGGAGTGGCTATGGCTACACCTTC.